The T cell receptor (beta chain) described here comes from a study of blood T cells in healthy people across ages. Study outcomes and limitations: Higher diversity, along with more naive CD4+ cells, distinguished long-lived donors from aged donors.

The amount of total RNA extracted per sample was at least 5.5 micrograms. Through a sample-barcoded 5' primer and a J-beta primer mix, a second PCR was run for roughly 7 to 12 cycles. Each TCR beta cDNA got a 12-nucleotide random molecular identifier. TCRdb recomputed calls from the 5' RACE reads with MiXCR, one row per CDR3 protein. The sample consists of some 710,000 distinct CDR3 sequences, about 20% of them appearing once. Comment on this clonotype: Its specificity is not known.

Trimming cost V 3 bases and J 0 bases, with 7 bases left between them. The CDR3 extends over 14 amino acids. The source material was blood. J is TRBJ2-3 and V is TRBV12-3 or TRBV12-4; D call uncertain. This clonotype was obtained from a man aged 70 or older in good health. CDR3 nucleotide sequence: TGTGCCAGCAGTTTCAAAGCAAGCACAGATACGCAGTATTTT. Protein product: CASSFKASTDTQYF.